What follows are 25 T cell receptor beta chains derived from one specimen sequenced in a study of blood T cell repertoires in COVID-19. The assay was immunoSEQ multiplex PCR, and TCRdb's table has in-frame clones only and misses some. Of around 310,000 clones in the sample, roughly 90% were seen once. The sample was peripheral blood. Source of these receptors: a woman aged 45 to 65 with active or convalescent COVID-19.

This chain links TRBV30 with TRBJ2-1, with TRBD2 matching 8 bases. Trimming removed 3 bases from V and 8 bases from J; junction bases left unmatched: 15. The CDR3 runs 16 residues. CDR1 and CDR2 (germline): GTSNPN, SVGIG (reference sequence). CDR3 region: CAWRRQGLDGIDEQFF. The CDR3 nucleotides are TGTGCCTGGAGAAGGCAGGGACTAGACGGGATAGATGAGCAGTTCTTC.

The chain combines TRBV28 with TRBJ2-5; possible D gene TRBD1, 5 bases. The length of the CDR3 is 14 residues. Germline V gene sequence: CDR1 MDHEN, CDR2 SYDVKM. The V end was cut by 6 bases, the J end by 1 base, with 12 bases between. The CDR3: CASRLLGPQETQYF. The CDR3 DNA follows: TGTGCCAGCAGACTGCTGGGGCCCCAAGAGACCCAGTACTTC.

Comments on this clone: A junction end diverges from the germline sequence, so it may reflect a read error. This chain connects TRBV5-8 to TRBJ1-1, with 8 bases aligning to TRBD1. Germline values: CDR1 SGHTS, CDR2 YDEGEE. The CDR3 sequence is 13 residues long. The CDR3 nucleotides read TGTGCCAGCAGGTTGGACAGGGATACTGAAGCTTTCTTT. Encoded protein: CASRLDRDTEAFF.

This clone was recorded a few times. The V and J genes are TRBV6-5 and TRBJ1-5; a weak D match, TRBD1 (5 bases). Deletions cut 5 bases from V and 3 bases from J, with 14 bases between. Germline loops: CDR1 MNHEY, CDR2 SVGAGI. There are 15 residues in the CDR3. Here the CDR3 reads CASSKQGAPNQPQHF. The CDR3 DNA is TGTGCCAGCAGTAAGCAGGGTGCACCCAATCAGCCCCAGCATTTT.

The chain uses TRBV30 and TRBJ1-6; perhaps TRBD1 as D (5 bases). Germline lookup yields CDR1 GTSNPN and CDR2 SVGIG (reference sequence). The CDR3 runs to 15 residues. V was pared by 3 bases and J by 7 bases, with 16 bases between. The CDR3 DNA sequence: TGTGCCTGGAGCGGGGGACTGTCAGGGAATTCACCCCTCCACTTT. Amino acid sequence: CAWSGGLSGNSPLHF.

CDR3 residues: CASSHPGGKGSGANVLTF. The CDR3 region has the DNA TGCGCCAGCAGCCACCCAGGGGGTAAGGGCTCTGGGGCCAACGTCCTGACTTTC. The chain employs TRBV4-1 and TRBJ2-6; 7 bases line up with TRBD1. CDR1 and CDR2 from the germline V gene are MGHRA and YSYEKL. The CDR3 has 18 amino acids. The V segment lost 3 bases and the J segment 0 bases; nucleotides outside the gene matches: 8.

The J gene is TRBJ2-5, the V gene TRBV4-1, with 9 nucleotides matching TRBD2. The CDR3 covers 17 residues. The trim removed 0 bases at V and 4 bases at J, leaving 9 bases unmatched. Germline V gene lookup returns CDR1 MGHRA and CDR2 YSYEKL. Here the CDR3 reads CASSQDLLAGEGETQYF. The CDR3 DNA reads TGCGCCAGCAGCCAAGATCTATTAGCGGGAGAAGGAGAGACCCAGTACTTC.

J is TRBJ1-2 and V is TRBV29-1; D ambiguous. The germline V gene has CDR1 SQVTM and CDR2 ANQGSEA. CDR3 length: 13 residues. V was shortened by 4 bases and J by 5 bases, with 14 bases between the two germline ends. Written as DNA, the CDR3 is TGCAGCGTTGGCCAGACGGAGCGTTATGGCTACACCTTC. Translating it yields CSVGQTERYGYTF.

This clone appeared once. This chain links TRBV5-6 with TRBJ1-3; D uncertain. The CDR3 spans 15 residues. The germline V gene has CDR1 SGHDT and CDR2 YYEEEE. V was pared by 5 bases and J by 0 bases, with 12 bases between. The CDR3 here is CASRRAGSSGNTIYF. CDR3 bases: TGTGCCAGCAGGAGGGCGGGCAGCTCTGGAAACACCATATATTTT.

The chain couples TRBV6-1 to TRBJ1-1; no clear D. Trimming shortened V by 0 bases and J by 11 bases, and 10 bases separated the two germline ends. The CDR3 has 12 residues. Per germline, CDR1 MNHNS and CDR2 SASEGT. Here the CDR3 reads CASSEAGRFAFF. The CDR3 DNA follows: TGTGCCAGCAGTGAAGCAGGGAGGTTTGCTTTCTTT.

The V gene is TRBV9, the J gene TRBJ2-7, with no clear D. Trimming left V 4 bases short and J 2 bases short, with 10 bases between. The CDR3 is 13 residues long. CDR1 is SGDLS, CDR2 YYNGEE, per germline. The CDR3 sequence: CASSPRSAYEQYF. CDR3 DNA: TGTGCCAGCAGCCCACGGTCCGCCTACGAGCAGTACTTC.

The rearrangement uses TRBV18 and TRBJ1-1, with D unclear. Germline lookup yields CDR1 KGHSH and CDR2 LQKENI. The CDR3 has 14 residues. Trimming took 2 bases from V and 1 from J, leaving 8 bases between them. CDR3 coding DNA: TGTGCCAGCTCACCAATAGTAGAGAACACTGAAGCTTTCTTT. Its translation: CASSPIVENTEAFF.

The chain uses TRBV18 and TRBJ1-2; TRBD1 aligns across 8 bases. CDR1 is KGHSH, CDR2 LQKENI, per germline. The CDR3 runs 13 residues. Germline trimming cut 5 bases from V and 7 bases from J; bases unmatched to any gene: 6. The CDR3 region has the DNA TGTGCCAGCTCATCGGACAGGGCCCTTGGCTACACCTTC. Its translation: CASSSDRALGYTF.

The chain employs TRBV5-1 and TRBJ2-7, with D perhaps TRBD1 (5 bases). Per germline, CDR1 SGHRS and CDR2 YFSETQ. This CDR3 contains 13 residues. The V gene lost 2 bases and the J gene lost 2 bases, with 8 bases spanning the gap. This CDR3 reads CASSFPGTYEQYF. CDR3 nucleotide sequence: TGCGCCAGCAGCTTTCCAGGGACCTACGAGCAGTACTTC.

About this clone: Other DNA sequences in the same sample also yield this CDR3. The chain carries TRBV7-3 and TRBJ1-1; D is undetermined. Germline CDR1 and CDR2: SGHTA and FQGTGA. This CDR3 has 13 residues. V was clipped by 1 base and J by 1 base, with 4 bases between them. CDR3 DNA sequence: TGTGCCAGCAGCTTAAACTCGAACACTGAAGCTTTCTTT. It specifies CASSLNSNTEAFF.

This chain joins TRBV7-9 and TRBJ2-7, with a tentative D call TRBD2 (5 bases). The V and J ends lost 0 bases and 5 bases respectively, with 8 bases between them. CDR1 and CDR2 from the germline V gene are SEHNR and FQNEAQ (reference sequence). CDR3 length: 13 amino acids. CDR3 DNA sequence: TGTGCCAGCAGCTTAGCTTCGGGGAACGAGCAGTACTTC. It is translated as CASSLASGNEQYF.

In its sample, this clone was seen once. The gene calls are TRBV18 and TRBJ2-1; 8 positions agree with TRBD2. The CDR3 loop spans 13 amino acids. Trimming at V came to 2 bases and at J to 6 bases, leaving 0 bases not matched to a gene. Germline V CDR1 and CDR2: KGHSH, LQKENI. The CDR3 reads CASSPGLANEQFF. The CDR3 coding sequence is TGTGCCAGCTCACCAGGACTAGCCAATGAGCAGTTCTTC.

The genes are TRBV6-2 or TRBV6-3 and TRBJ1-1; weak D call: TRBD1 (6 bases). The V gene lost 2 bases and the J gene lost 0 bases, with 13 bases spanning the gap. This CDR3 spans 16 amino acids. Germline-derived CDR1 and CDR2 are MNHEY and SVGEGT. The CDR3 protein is CASSYGGGLMNTEAFF. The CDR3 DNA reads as TGTGCCAGCAGTTACGGGGGCGGTTTAATGAACACTGAAGCTTTCTTT.

This chain's CDR3 is CARPGQGVTNYGYTF. Here the CDR3 DNA reads TGTGCCAGACCCGGACAGGGAGTGACTAACTATGGCTACACCTTC. The chain is built from TRBV2 and TRBJ1-2, with 8 bases lining up with TRBD1. Looked up from germline, CDR1 is SNHLY and CDR2 is FYNNEI. The CDR3 consists of 15 residues. With V trimmed by 9 bases and J by 0 bases, 9 bases remained unmatched. Full variable domain (outside the CDR3, taken from reference TRBV2 and TRBJ1-2): EPEVTQTPSHQVTQMGQEVILRCVPISNHLYFYWYRQILGQKVEFLVSFYNNEISEKSEIFDDQFSVERPDGSNFTLKIRSTKLEDSAMYFCARPGQGVTNYGYTFGSGTRLTVV.

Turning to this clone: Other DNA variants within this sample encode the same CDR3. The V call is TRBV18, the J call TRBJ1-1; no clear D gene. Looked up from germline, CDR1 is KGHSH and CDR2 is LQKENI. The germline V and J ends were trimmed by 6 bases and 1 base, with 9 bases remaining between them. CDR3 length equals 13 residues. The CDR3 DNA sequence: TGTGCCAGCTCTCCTTCGGGGAACACTGAAGCTTTCTTT. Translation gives CASSPSGNTEAFF. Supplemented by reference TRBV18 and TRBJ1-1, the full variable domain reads NAGVMQNPRHLVRRRGQEARLRCSPMKGHSHVYWYRQLPEEGLKFMVYLQKENIIDESGMPKERFSAEFPKEGPSILRIQQVVRGDSAAYFCASSPSGNTEAFFGQGTRLTVV.

The CDR3 nucleotides read TGTGCCAGCAGCGTAGCGCCCCAGACAGGTAACACTGAAGCTTTCTTT. Translation gives CASSVAPQTGNTEAFF. The chain links TRBV9 to TRBJ1-1, with D tentatively TRBD1 (6 bases). Per germline, CDR1 SGDLS and CDR2 YYNGEE. This CDR3 has 16 residues. V lost 0 bases and J 2 bases, leaving 14 bases between the germline ends.

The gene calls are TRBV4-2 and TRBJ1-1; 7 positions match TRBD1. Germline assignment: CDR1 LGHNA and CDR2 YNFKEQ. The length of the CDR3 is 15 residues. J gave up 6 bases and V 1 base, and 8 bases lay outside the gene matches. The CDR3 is CASSQAGDRASEAFF. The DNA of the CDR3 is TGTGCCAGCAGCCAAGCGGGAGACAGGGCCTCTGAAGCTTTCTTT.

This CDR3 is CASSFPPTGVNSPLHF. The DNA of the CDR3 is TGTGCCAGCAGTTTCCCCCCAACAGGGGTGAATTCACCCCTCCACTTT. The chain couples TRBV27 to TRBJ1-6; 7 positions agree with TRBD1. This CDR3 contains 16 residues. Looked up from germline, CDR1 is MNHEY and CDR2 is SMNVEV (reference sequence). V was clipped by 3 bases and J by 7 bases; unmatched bases: 9.

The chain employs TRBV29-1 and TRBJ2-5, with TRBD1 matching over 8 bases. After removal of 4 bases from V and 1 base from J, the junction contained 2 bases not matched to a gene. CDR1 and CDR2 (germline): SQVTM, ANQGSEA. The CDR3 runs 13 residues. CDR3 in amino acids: CSVAGQAQETQYF. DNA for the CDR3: TGCAGCGTTGCGGGACAGGCCCAAGAGACCCAGTACTTC.

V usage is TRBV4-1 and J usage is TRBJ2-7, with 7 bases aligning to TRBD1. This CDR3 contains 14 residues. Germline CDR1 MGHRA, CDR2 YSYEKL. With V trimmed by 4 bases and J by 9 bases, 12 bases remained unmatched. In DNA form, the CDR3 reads TGCGCCAGCAGCCGTCTTATTGGACAGGCGGTGCAGTACTTC. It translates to CASSRLIGQAVQYF.